This TCR beta chain was profiled in a study of blood T cell repertoires in COVID-19. Study-wide background: Spain, Italy and the United States supplied samples that represented acute and convalescent COVID-19. PBMCs, B-cell-depleted T cells, or T cells provided the cDNA or gDNA that made up the material.

Authors' methods: The assay estimated nucleated cells by amplifying reference gene primers. This table comes from immunoSEQ multiplex PCR, and its TCRdb copy is limited to in-frame clones, with some not included. V, J and clone size are taken as reported in that table, and D and trimming were inferred from the DNA itself. The sample holds some 120,000 clones, less than 75% seen once. Germline lookup yields CDR1 MGHRA and CDR2 YSYEKL. The CDR3 loop spans 16 amino acids. V shed 1 base and J 3 bases; nucleotides not matched to a gene: 4. This rearrangement joins TRBV4-1 to TRBJ1-3, with 9 bases matching TRBD1. Material: peripheral blood. The TCR originated in a human donor with acute or convalescent COVID-19. The donor label of this sample is uncertain. The CDR3 protein is CASSQGDRVNGNTIYF. The CDR3 coding sequence is TGCGCCAGCAGCCAAGGGGACAGGGTTAATGGAAACACCATATATTTT.